This TCR beta chain is from a study of OX40 agonist ivuxolimab in advanced cancers. Across the study: Given to patients was ivuxolimab, an agonistic anti-OX40 (CD134) antibody. Patients treated during dose escalation were battling hepatocellular carcinoma, melanoma, renal cell or head and neck cancer.

The timepoints at which blood was sampled were baseline, cycle 4 day 1, and cycle 7 day 1. Worth noting for this clone: Its antigen is not identified.

The CDR3 runs 14 residues. Germline values: CDR1 SGHTA, CDR2 FQGTGA. V lost 3 bases to trimming and J lost 4 bases; unmatched junction nucleotides: 2. Here immunoSEQ multiplex PCR was the method, and the copy in TCRdb shows in-frame clones only, minus some. The sample includes approximately 67,000 clones, about nine tenths of them seen just once. Study outcomes and limitations: CD4+ and CD8+ blood T cells expanded clonally by week 6 at 0.1 to 3.0 mg/kg.

Sequencing was performed on CD4+ or CD8+ T cells sorted from blood, taken in a trial of the OX40 agonist ivuxolimab. The chain has TRBV7-3 and TRBJ2-1, with 8 bases fitting TRBD1. The origin of this receptor is an adult with an advanced solid tumor such as melanoma, head and neck, liver or kidney cancer. This CDR3 is CASSLDRDYNEQFF. The CDR3 DNA reads as TGTGCCAGCAGCTTGGACAGGGATTACAATGAGCAGTTCTTC.